These T cell receptor beta chains were read from a single sample in a study of early stage breast cancer tumors. The method was immunoSEQ multiplex PCR; TCRdb's version includes in-frame clones alone and lacks a portion of them. The top ten hold around 1.3% of the sample, which has 40,000 to 60,000 clones, about 83% seen once. The sample was blood. The receptor set was obtained from a person in their fifties or sixties with breast cancer. CDR3s include the opening cysteine and the closing phenylalanine or tryptophan. D genes are given only for firm matches. Size values are once, few and many counts, or a class for expanded clones, and some rows have none.

clone size	J gene	V gene	CDR3 length	D gene	CDR3 protein	CDR3 DNA
.	TRBJ2-5	TRBV5-1	14	.	CASSPLVGEETQYF	TGCGCCAGCAGCCCTCTGGTCGGGGAAGAGACCCAGTACTTC
.	TRBJ1-3	TRBV2	14	.	CASSESRAGNTIYF	TGTGCCAGCAGCGAGTCCAGGGCTGGAAACACCATATATTTT
.	TRBJ1-1	TRBV19	14	.	CASTPDPPNTEAFF	TGTGCCAGTACCCCGGACCCGCCGAACACTGAAGCTTTCTTT
few	TRBJ1-2	TRBV10-3	14	.	CAISESGTEYGYTF	TGTGCCATCAGTGAGTCGGGGACGGAGTATGGCTACACCTTC
.	TRBJ1-5	TRBV7-9	14	TRBD1	CASSPGGGNQPQHF	TGTGCCAGCAGTCCAGGGGGTGGCAATCAGCCCCAGCATTTT
.	TRBJ2-3	TRBV4-3	17	.	CASSQDRAGALTDTQYF	TGCGCCAGCAGCCAAGATCGTGCCGGGGCACTCACAGATACGCAGTATTTT
.	TRBJ1-2	TRBV7-2	15	TRBD1	CASSLTGQGTYGYTF	TGTGCCAGCAGCCTTACGGGACAGGGGACCTATGGCTACACCTTC
.	TRBJ2-7	TRBV30	15	.	CACGRDPSSSYEQYF	TGTGCCTGTGGCCGGGACCCTTCTAGCTCCTACGAGCAGTACTTC
.	TRBJ2-1	TRBV7-2	15	TRBD2	CASSEGLGQSNEQFF	TGTGCCAGCAGCGAGGGACTAGGTCAGAGTAATGAGCAGTTCTTC
.	TRBJ2-3	TRBV4-3	17	.	CASSQGVRGDSTDTQYF	TGCGCCAGCAGCCAAGGTGTCCGAGGGGACTCCACAGATACGCAGTATTTT
.	TRBJ2-7	TRBV5-8	14	TRBD2	CASSWTSGRYEQYF	TGTGCCAGCAGCTGGACTAGCGGGAGATACGAGCAGTACTTC
.	TRBJ2-7	TRBV4-3	15	.	CASSQVAAESYEQYF	TGCGCCAGCAGCCAAGTGGCGGCGGAATCCTACGAGCAGTACTTC
.	TRBJ1-2	TRBV5-6	15	.	CASSLGQEPIYGYTF	TGTGCCAGCAGCTTGGGACAGGAGCCAATCTATGGCTACACCTTC
once	TRBJ1-4	TRBV4-2	15	.	CASSRDDTGAGKLFF	TGTGCCAGCAGCCGAGATGACACCGGGGCTGGAAAACTGTTTTTT
.	TRBJ2-3	TRBV6-5	11	.	CASSYEDTQYF	TGTGCCAGCAGTTACGAAGATACGCAGTATTTT
few	TRBJ1-6	TRBV7-9	14	.	CASSPGHYNSPLHF	TGTGCCAGCAGCCCCGGACACTATAATTCACCCCTCCACTTT
.	TRBJ1-3	TRBV7-2	15	.	CASSLGPGAGNTIYF	TGTGCCAGCAGCTTAGGTCCAGGGGCGGGAAACACCATATATTTT
.	TRBJ1-2	TRBV2	15	.	CASSEFGGVVRGYTF	TGTGCCAGCAGTGAATTTGGGGGAGTCGTCCGTGGCTACACCTTC
.	TRBJ2-5	TRBV6-5	16	TRBD2	CASSSRLAGGQETQYF	TGTGCCAGCAGTTCCAGACTAGCGGGGGGCCAAGAGACCCAGTACTTC
once	TRBJ1-2	TRBV10-2	17	TRBD1	CATTREGQAAGNYGYTF	TGCGCCACAACAAGAGAGGGACAGGCCGCAGGGAACTATGGCTACACCTTC
.	TRBJ2-7	TRBV18	13	.	CASSPRKDYEQYF	TGTGCCAGCTCACCACGAAAAGACTACGAGCAGTACTTC
.	TRBJ1-5	TRBV5-1	16	.	CASSNMPLDSNQPQHF	TGCGCCAGCAGCAACATGCCTCTAGATAGCAATCAGCCCCAGCATTTT
.	TRBJ2-7	TRBV11-2	17	TRBD2	CASSLDSSVAGVYEQYF	TGTGCCAGCAGCTTAGATTCCTCTGTGGCGGGAGTATACGAGCAGTACTTC
.	TRBJ2-7	TRBV5-1	17	.	CASSLVGAVGLTYEQYF	TGCGCCAGCAGCTTGGTGGGGGCTGTAGGCCTTACCTACGAGCAGTACTTC
once	TRBJ2-1	TRBV7-9	16	TRBD2	CASSRPGLAGRNEQFF	TGTGCCAGCAGCCGACCAGGACTAGCGGGACGGAATGAGCAGTTCTTC
.	TRBJ1-5	TRBV13	17	.	CASSLGPRLGKNQPQHF	TGTGCCAGCAGCTTAGGCCCGCGGCTGGGAAAGAATCAGCCCCAGCATTTT
.	TRBJ2-3	TRBV6-1	15	.	CASTTLGTLTDTQYF	TGTGCCAGCACGACCCTGGGGACACTCACAGATACGCAGTATTTT
.	TRBJ2-5	TRBV10-1	11	.	CASSLQETQYF	TGCGCCAGTTCACTACAAGAGACCCAGTACTTC
.	TRBJ1-2	TRBV5-1	14	.	CASSLDRVNYGYTF	TGCGCCAGCAGCTTGGACAGGGTGAACTATGGCTACACCTTC
.	TRBJ1-4	TRBV7-9	15	.	CASSLADTRREKLFF	TGTGCCAGCAGCTTAGCGGATACACGGAGAGAAAAACTGTTTTTT
once	TRBJ2-7	TRBV4-3	11	.	CASSQARVEYF	TGCGCCAGCAGCCAGGCCAGGGTAGAGTACTTC
once	TRBJ1-6	TRBV27	19	.	CASRPYLDSRVGLDSPLHF	TGTGCCAGCAGACCCTACCTCGACAGCCGCGTCGGGCTTGATTCACCCCTCCACTTT